This paragraph covers one T cell receptor (beta chain) sequence. Its cognate antigen is unknown. The record originates from a study of T cell responses to AZD1222 COVID-19 vaccine. About the research overall: Pooling was applied to second doses at about 4 or about 12 weeks. General study findings and limits: Nearly half of the spike-specific TCRs reportedly recognize variant regions that carry no mutations.

TCRdb's table, derived via immunoSEQ multiplex PCR, lists solely in-frame clones and lacks some. The sample lists over 75,000 clones; roughly 90% were seen once. This CDR3 has 14 amino acids. Between the trimmed V and J ends, which lost 0 bases and 4 bases, there was a span of 10 bases. Looked up from germline, CDR1 is SGDLS and CDR2 is YYNGEE. Sequences were derived from peripheral blood, sampled on day 0 of AZD1222 vaccination. This TCR was recovered from an adult in good health. The J gene is TRBJ1-1, the V gene TRBV9; D not certain. CDR3: CASSVVTLTTEAFF. DNA of the CDR3: TGTGCCAGCAGCGTAGTAACCCTGACCACTGAAGCTTTCTTT.